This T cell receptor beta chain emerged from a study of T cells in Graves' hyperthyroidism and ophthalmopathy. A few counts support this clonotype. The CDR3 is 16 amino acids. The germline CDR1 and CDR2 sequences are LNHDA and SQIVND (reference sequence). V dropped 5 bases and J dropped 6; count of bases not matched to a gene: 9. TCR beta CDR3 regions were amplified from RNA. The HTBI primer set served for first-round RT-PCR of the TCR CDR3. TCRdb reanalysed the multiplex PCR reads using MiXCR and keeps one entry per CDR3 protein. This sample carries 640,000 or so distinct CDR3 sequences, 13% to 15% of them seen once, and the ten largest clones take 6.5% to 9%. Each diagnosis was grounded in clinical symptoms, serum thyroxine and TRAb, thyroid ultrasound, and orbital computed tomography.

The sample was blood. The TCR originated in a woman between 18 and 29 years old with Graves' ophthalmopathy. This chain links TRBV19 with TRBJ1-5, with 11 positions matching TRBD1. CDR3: CASSFRTGGWSQPQHF. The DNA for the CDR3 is TGTGCCAGTAGTTTTCGGACAGGGGGCTGGAGTCAGCCCCAGCATTTT.